This entry describes one T cell receptor beta chain. These data come from a study of cytomegalovirus exposure and HLA in healthy donors. The V gene's germline CDR1 is MDHEN and CDR2 SYDVKM. The CDR3 is made up of 11 amino acids. Trimming pared 10 bases from V and 0 bases from J, leaving 4 bases between. PCR primers comprised 60 Vbeta and 13 Jbeta primers. Some clones are missing from TCRdb's copy, which holds only in-frame ones; the method was immunoSEQ multiplex PCR. The sample lists around 90,000 clones, roughly 86% seen once, with 9.2% in the top ten. The sequencing input was PBMCs. The sequence was obtained from a young man in good health and CMV-seropositive. This chain joins TRBV28 and TRBJ1-5; D is uncertain. The CDR3 sequence is CATNSNQPQHF. CDR3 coding DNA: TGTGCCACCAATAGCAATCAGCCCCAGCATTTT.